These 27 T cell receptor beta chains share one sample of origin, sequenced in a study of beta chain features in type 1 diabetes. General study findings and limits: For Type 1 diabetes patients, all four CD4+ subsets carried TCRB CDR3s that were moderately but significantly shorter.

Sequenced material consisted of expressed TCRB transcripts (all of the isolated RNA was reverse transcribed). The repertoire was sequenced with immunoSEQ multiplex PCR; TCRdb's copy has only in-frame clones and lacks some. This sample has 120,000 to 150,000 clones, with about 13% found just once. Their cognate antigens are unknown. Sequencing input: central memory CD4+ T cells from blood. The receptors were sampled from a young man with type 1 diabetes.

V and J are TRBV15 and TRBJ1-6; D gene ambiguous. The CDR3 is made up of 13 amino acids. Looked up from germline, CDR1 is LNHNV and CDR2 is YYDKDF (reference sequence). V was trimmed by 3 bases and J by 8 bases, leaving 8 bases between them. As DNA, the CDR3 is TGTGCCACCAGCAGCCGGAAGGATTCACCCCTCCACTTT. The encoded protein is CATSSRKDSPLHF.

CDR3: CAISEQDRGSTDTQYF. The CDR3, as DNA: TGTGCCATCAGTGAACAGGACAGGGGTAGCACAGATACGCAGTATTTT. The genes are TRBV10-3 and TRBJ2-3; 9 bases align to TRBD1. The CDR3 has 16 residues. Trimming cost V 3 bases and J 0 bases; bases outside gene matches: 4. The germline V gene has CDR1 ENHRY and CDR2 SYGVKD.

This clone was found a few times. This sequence joins TRBV27 and TRBJ2-7; 8 positions agree with TRBD1. In germline, CDR1 is MNHEY, CDR2 SMNVEV (reference sequence). With 0 bases clipped from V and 5 bases from J, the junction kept 12 bases outside the gene matches. The CDR3 has 17 amino acids. CDR3 residues: CASSLSPPGQGAHEQYF. The CDR3 nucleotides read TGTGCCAGCAGTTTATCTCCCCCAGGACAGGGTGCCCACGAGCAGTACTTC.

This clone has just a few counts. Additional DNA sequences in this sample encode the identical CDR3. This chain links TRBV5-1 with TRBJ1-4, with D perhaps matching TRBD1 (6 bases). Germline V gives CDR1 SGHRS, CDR2 YFSETQ. V lost 0 bases and J 8 bases, leaving 11 bases between the germline ends. This CDR3 has 14 amino acids. The DNA for the CDR3 is TGCGCCAGCAGCTTGGGGACAGCCGGGGAAAAACTGTTTTTT. It yields the protein CASSLGTAGEKLFF.

The rearrangement uses TRBV6-5 and TRBJ1-1; TRBD1 matches at 12 bases. With V trimmed by 6 bases and J by 8 bases, 7 bases remained unmatched. Germline CDR1 MNHEY, CDR2 SVGAGI. This CDR3 is 14 amino acids long. CDR3 nucleotide sequence: TGTGCCAGCAGCCCAGTGGGACAGGGGGCGGAAGCTTTCTTT. It specifies CASSPVGQGAEAFF.

This clone occurred a few times. The chain couples TRBV4-1 to TRBJ1-2; the D gene is possibly TRBD1 (6 bases). Trimming took 0 bases from V and 4 from J, leaving 12 bases between them. This CDR3 contains 15 residues. Germline loops: CDR1 MGHRA, CDR2 YSYEKL. CDR3 bases: TGCGCCAGCAGCCAAGAACCAGGACAGCGCTATGGCTACACCTTC. Encoded protein: CASSQEPGQRYGYTF.

This rearrangement joins TRBV6-1 to TRBJ1-2; no clear D. V was cut by 7 bases and J by 7 bases, with 7 bases left in between. The CDR3 is 10 residues long. Germline V gene lookup returns CDR1 MNHNS and CDR2 SASEGT. The DNA of the CDR3 is TGTGCCAGCACCGGCCCTGGCTACACCTTC. Translating it yields CASTGPGYTF.

The chain combines TRBV9 with TRBJ1-1; unclear D gene. The V and J ends lost 0 bases and 11 bases respectively, with 17 bases between them. This CDR3 contains 14 residues. Germline lookup yields CDR1 SGDLS and CDR2 YYNGEE. CDR3 coding DNA: TGTGCCAGCAGCGTAGTTCCCGACTTTGGCGACGCTTTCTTT. Encoded protein: CASSVVPDFGDAFF.

This clone showed up just a few times. The rearrangement joins TRBV10-3 to TRBJ1-2; 9 bases align to TRBD1. This CDR3 is built from 13 residues. Per germline, CDR1 ENHRY and CDR2 SYGVKD. The V and J ends lost 7 bases and 7 bases, in that order; junction bases with no gene match: 7. This chain's CDR3 is CAIMPRDRVGYTF. For the CDR3, the DNA is TGTGCCATCATGCCGCGGGACAGGGTTGGCTACACCTTC.

This clone was seen at least ten times. The chain recombines TRBV28 with TRBJ2-7; 9 nucleotides line up with TRBD1. The germline gives CDR1 MDHEN, CDR2 SYDVKM. The length of the CDR3 is 13 residues. The J segment lost 2 bases and the V segment lost 6 bases, leaving 2 bases of the junction unmatched. The CDR3 DNA is TGTGCCAGCAGGCGGACAGGGGCCTACGAGCAGTACTTC. It encodes CASRRTGAYEQYF.

The rearrangement uses TRBV11-2 and TRBJ2-3, with TRBD2 identical over 7 bases. The CDR3 covers 17 residues. Looked up from germline, CDR1 is SGHAT and CDR2 is FQNNGV. V trimming: 5 bases; J trimming: 1 base; junction bases outside the gene matches: 12. The CDR3 sequence is CASSQILGGVGTDTQYF. In DNA form, the CDR3 reads TGTGCCAGCAGCCAAATCCTTGGGGGGGTAGGCACAGATACGCAGTATTTT.

The chain carries TRBV4-1 and TRBJ2-3, with D maybe TRBD2 (6 bases). Germline loops: CDR1 MGHRA, CDR2 YSYEKL. V gave up 0 bases and J gave up 2 bases, with 15 bases separating them. The CDR3 loop spans 17 amino acids. CDR3 region: CASSQDSGGVTTDTQYF. In DNA, the CDR3 is TGCGCCAGCAGCCAAGATTCTGGCGGGGTGACCACAGATACGCAGTATTTT.

The gene calls are TRBV12-5 and TRBJ1-4, with D tentatively TRBD1 (6 bases). CDR1 and CDR2 (germline): LGHNT, FRNRAP. The V end lost 5 bases, the J end lost 8 bases, and 15 bases lay between the germline ends. This CDR3 region has 14 residues. This CDR3 reads CASGRGGSEEKLFF. As DNA, the CDR3 is TGTGCTAGTGGTAGAGGGGGATCGGAGGAAAAACTGTTTTTT.

The chain links TRBV7-2 to TRBJ1-4, with no clear D. CDR1 SGHTA and CDR2 FQGNSA come from the germline V gene. Trimming took 3 bases from V and 5 from J, leaving 10 bases between them. The CDR3 consists of 14 residues. CDR3 amino acids: CASSLNWSNEKLFF. DNA for the CDR3: TGTGCCAGCAGCTTGAATTGGAGCAATGAAAAACTGTTTTTT.

A few counts support this clone. V and J are TRBV6-1 and TRBJ1-4, with 8 bases matching TRBD1. The CDR3 loop spans 14 amino acids. After removal of 4 bases from V and 6 bases from J, the junction contained 4 bases not matched to a gene. Germline CDR1 MNHNS, CDR2 SASEGT. The CDR3 region has the DNA TGTGCCAGCAGTGGAACAGGGGGTGATGAAAAACTGTTTTTT. Its protein product is CASSGTGGDEKLFF.

This clone was detected only a few times. The CDR3 here is CASSPRLSSYNSPLHF. The CDR3, as DNA: TGTGCCAGCAGCCCGAGGTTGAGCTCCTATAATTCACCCCTCCACTTT. The V and J genes are TRBV13 and TRBJ1-6; D gene ambiguous. The CDR3 is 16 amino acids. CDR1 is PRHDT and CDR2 is FYEKMQ in the germline V gene (reference sequence). V was pared by 5 bases and J by 0 bases, with 11 bases between.

This clone was counted between two and nine times. The chain uses TRBV19 and TRBJ1-5, with TRBD1 matching over 8 bases. The CDR3 is made up of 14 amino acids. Trimming took 6 bases from V and 4 from J; bases not matched to a gene: 5. Germline V gene sequence: CDR1 LNHDA, CDR2 SQIVND (reference sequence). In DNA, the CDR3 is TGTGCCAGTAGACCGGGACAGGAGAATCAGCCCCAGCATTTT. Protein: CASRPGQENQPQHF.

This clone was seen a few times. This CDR3 is CASRTALNTEAFF. Here the CDR3 DNA reads TGTGCCAGCAGGACAGCTCTAAACACTGAAGCTTTCTTT. The rearrangement joins TRBV6-5 to TRBJ1-1, with D perhaps matching TRBD1 (5 bases). CDR1 MNHEY and CDR2 SVGAGI come from the germline V gene. The ends were cut back, 6 bases at V and 2 bases at J, with 10 bases in the middle. The CDR3 covers 13 residues.

This clone has just a few counts. The chain couples TRBV30 to TRBJ1-5; no clear D gene. The CDR3 runs 15 residues. Trimming took off 0 bases at V and 1 base at J, with 10 bases between the two ends. Germline V lookup: CDR1 GTSNPN, CDR2 SVGIG (reference sequence). The CDR3 DNA is TGTGCCTGGAGTGTAGGAGGGAACAGCAATCAGCCCCAGCATTTT. This codes for CAWSVGGNSNQPQHF.

The chain uses TRBV29-1 and TRBJ2-6, with D unresolved. Trimming took off 4 bases at V and 4 bases at J, with 11 bases between the two ends. Germline CDR1 and CDR2: SQVTM and ANQGSEA. CDR3 length: 14 amino acids. DNA for the CDR3: TGCAGCGTTGTTCAGGCGCTGGGGGCCAACGTCCTGACTTTC. Its translation is CSVVQALGANVLTF.

The J gene is TRBJ1-1, the V gene TRBV30; D not certain. Germline values: CDR1 GTSNPN, CDR2 SVGIG (reference sequence). The CDR3 loop spans 10 amino acids. V lost 5 bases and J 4 bases, leaving 5 bases between the germline ends. The CDR3 DNA is TGTGCCTGGCGCAGCACTGAAGCTTTCTTT. Residues: CAWRSTEAFF.

This clone was observed many times. The chain employs TRBV7-9 and TRBJ2-7, with D perhaps assigned TRBD1 or TRBD2 (5 bases each). The V end lost 5 bases, the J end lost 4 bases, and 15 bases lay between the germline ends. The CDR3 is made up of 14 amino acids. Germline values: CDR1 SEHNR, CDR2 FQNEAQ (reference sequence). This CDR3 reads CASSLGTPGYEQYF. CDR3 in DNA: TGTGCCAGCAGCCTCGGGACGCCAGGTTACGAGCAGTACTTC.

The chain joins TRBV11-2 to TRBJ2-3; 9 positions agree with TRBD2. Unmatched junction bases numbered 17, after V lost 2 bases and J lost 14 bases. CDR3 length: 16 residues. Germline-derived CDR1 and CDR2 are SGHAT and FQNNGV. Here the CDR3 DNA reads TGTGCCAGCAGCTTATCTGTGGGTAGCGGGGGCCACCCGTTGTATTTT. It encodes CASSLSVGSGGHPLYF. Looking up the rest from reference TRBV11-2 and TRBJ2-3 gives the full variable domain: EAGVAQSPRYKIIEKRQSVAFWCNPISGHATLYWYQQILGQGPKLLIQFQNNGVVDDSQLPKDRFSAERLKGVDSTLKIQPAKLEDSAVYLCASSLSVGSGGHPLYFGPGTRLTVL.

The sample holds a few counts of this clone. The chain joins TRBV5-1 to TRBJ2-1, with D possibly being TRBD1 or TRBD2 (6 bases each). The germline gives CDR1 SGHRS, CDR2 YFSETQ. CDR3 length: 14 amino acids. Deletions cut 0 bases from V and 8 bases from J, with 12 bases between. The CDR3 nucleotides are TGCGCCAGCAGCTTGGCCCACAGGGAGGATGAGCAGTTCTTC. Translating it yields CASSLAHREDEQFF.

This clone was seen just once. V usage is TRBV29-1 and J usage is TRBJ2-7, with D possibly called TRBD1 or TRBD2 (5 bases each). Germline CDR1 SQVTM, CDR2 ANQGSEA. This CDR3 spans 14 amino acids. V dropped 8 bases and J dropped 5 bases, with 22 bases sitting between them. CDR3 protein: CSIRAWGLGHEQYF. CDR3 nucleotide sequence: TGCAGCATTAGGGCCTGGGGGTTGGGTCACGAGCAGTACTTC.

This chain connects TRBV15 to TRBJ2-6, with D uncertain. The CDR3 is 16 residues long. CDR1 LNHNV and CDR2 YYDKDF come from the germline V gene (reference sequence). Trimming left V 4 bases short and J 4 bases short, with 14 bases between. CDR3 DNA: TGTGCCACCAGCACGAGAGGCCTGGGGGGGGCCAACGTCCTGACTTTC. It specifies CATSTRGLGGANVLTF.

In this sample, this clone turned up many times. This sequence joins TRBV6-1 and TRBJ2-7, with TRBD1 matching over 7 bases. This CDR3 comprises 12 residues. Trimming removed 10 bases from V and 0 bases from J; junction bases left unmatched: 3. Germline V lookup: CDR1 MNHNS, CDR2 SASEGT. The CDR3 nucleotides are TGTGCCACCCGGACAGGCTCCTACGAGCAGTACTTC. Protein product: CATRTGSYEQYF.